The rows below give T cell receptor beta chains drawn from one sample of a study of cytomegalovirus exposure and HLA in healthy donors. Sequencing used immunoSEQ multiplex PCR; TCRdb keeps in-frame clones, though not all of them. The sample holds roughly 100,000 clones, more than 85% seen once. The source material was PBMCs. These receptors all come from a young woman in good health and CMV-seropositive. The CDR3 runs from the conserved cysteine through the conserved F or W. The order of the fields is D gene, clone size, V gene, J gene, CDR3 DNA, CDR3 protein. A D gene is named only where the DNA matches it firmly. Part of the rows lack a size; the others show once, few, many or a class for expanded clones.

TRBD2	once	TRBV27	TRBJ2-1	TGTGCCAGCCGTTTTCCGGGGACTAGCGGGCTAGAGCAGTTCTTC	CASRFPGTSGLEQFF
.	.	TRBV11-2	TRBJ1-1	TGTGCCAGCAGCAACCAGGGTCGTGCTGAAGCTTTCTTT	CASSNQGRAEAFF
TRBD2	.	TRBV2	TRBJ2-1	TGTGCCAGCAGTGACCTAGCGGGAGGAGTATACAATGAGCAGTTCTTC	CASSDLAGGVYNEQFF
TRBD1	few	TRBV28	TRBJ1-2	TGTGCCAGCAGTCGGACAGGGGGTGGCTACACCTTC	CASSRTGGGYTF
.	.	TRBV19	TRBJ2-1	TGTGCCAGTAGCCTCCTACCGGGACTCGACAATGAGCAGTTCTTC	CASSLLPGLDNEQFF
.	.	TRBV5-1	TRBJ1-5	TGCGCCAGCAGCTTGGGCGGCCATAGCAATCAGCCCCAGCATTTT	CASSLGGHSNQPQHF
.	.	TRBV18	TRBJ1-1	TGTGCCAGCTCGGGGGGGAACACTGAAGCTTTCTTT	CASSGGNTEAFF
TRBD2	.	TRBV7-2	TRBJ2-3	TGTGCCAGCAGCTTAGGGACCGGGGGGACGCAGTATTTT	CASSLGTGGTQYF
.	.	TRBV11-3	TRBJ1-1	TGTGCCAGCAGCTTAGAACAGAACACTGAAGCTTTCTTT	CASSLEQNTEAFF
.	.	TRBV11-2	TRBJ2-1	TGTGCCAGCAGCTTAGAAAGTACGCAGGGTGAGCAGTTCTTC	CASSLESTQGEQFF
.	.	TRBV7-8	TRBJ2-3	TGTGCCAGCAGCTTACAGGGGATTGGGACAGATACGCAGTATTTT	CASSLQGIGTDTQYF
TRBD1	once	TRBV19	TRBJ1-4	TGTGCCAGTACCCCGGGACAGTTCAATGAAAAACTGTTTTTT	CASTPGQFNEKLFF
.	.	TRBV19	TRBJ2-6	TGTGCCATCGGCGGCTCTGGGGCCAACGTCCTGACTTTC	CAIGGSGANVLTF
.	.	TRBV4-1	TRBJ1-2	TGCGCCAGCAGCCCTGTAACCATAAACAGGGATACAGGCTACACCTTC	CASSPVTINRDTGYTF
TRBD2	.	TRBV28	TRBJ2-5	TGTGCCAGCAGCGGGGGGGGGAAAGAGACCCAGTACTTC	CASSGGGKETQYF
.	.	TRBV9	TRBJ2-6	TGTGCCAGCAGCCCCTTCGGTCCTGGGGCCAACGTCCTGACTTTC	CASSPFGPGANVLTF
.	few	TRBV30	TRBJ1-1	TGTGCCTGGAGTGTCGCAGGGGAGAGGAATGAAGCTTTCTTT	CAWSVAGERNEAFF
TRBD2	.	TRBV28	TRBJ2-3	TGTGCCAGCAGTTTAGGGCTAGCGGGGGCATCCGGCGATACGCAGTATTTT	CASSLGLAGASGDTQYF
.	.	TRBV6-1	TRBJ2-2	TGTGCCAGCAGTGACTTCTCCTCCACCGGGGAGCTGTTTTTT	CASSDFSSTGELFF
.	.	TRBV20-1	TRBJ2-7	TGCAGTGCTCCCCTGGGCAGGGAGCAGTACTTC	CSAPLGREQYF
.	.	TRBV6-6	TRBJ1-1	TGTGCCAGCAGTTACTCGGTACGGGGGACGGACACTGAAGCTTTCTTT	CASSYSVRGTDTEAFF
.	.	TRBV13	TRBJ2-6	TGTGCCAGCAGCCCACCGGGACTCATTGGAGCCAACGTCCTGACTTTC	CASSPPGLIGANVLTF
.	.	TRBV27	TRBJ2-7	TGTGCCAGCAGTTTATCCCCAGGGTGGTGGGAGCAGTACTTC	CASSLSPGWWEQYF
TRBD1	.	TRBV25-1	TRBJ2-2	TGTGCCAGCAGAGACCCGAGACAGGGGGGGGACGGGGAGCTGTTTTTT	CASRDPRQGGDGELFF